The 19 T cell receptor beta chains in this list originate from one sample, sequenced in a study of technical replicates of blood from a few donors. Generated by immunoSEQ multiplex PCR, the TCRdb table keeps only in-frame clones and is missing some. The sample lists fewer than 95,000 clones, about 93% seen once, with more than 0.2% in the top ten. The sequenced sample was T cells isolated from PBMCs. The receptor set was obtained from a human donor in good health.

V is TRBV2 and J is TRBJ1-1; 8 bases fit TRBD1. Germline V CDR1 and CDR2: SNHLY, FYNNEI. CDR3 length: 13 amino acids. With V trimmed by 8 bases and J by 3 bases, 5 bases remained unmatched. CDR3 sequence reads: CASLMTGDTEAFF. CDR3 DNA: TGTGCCAGCCTAATGACAGGGGACACTGAAGCTTTCTTT.

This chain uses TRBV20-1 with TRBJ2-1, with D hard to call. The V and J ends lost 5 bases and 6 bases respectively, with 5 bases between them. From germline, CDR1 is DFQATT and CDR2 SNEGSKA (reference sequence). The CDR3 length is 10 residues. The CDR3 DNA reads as TGCAGTGCTCCCTCCAATGAGCAGTTCTTC. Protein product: CSAPSNEQFF.

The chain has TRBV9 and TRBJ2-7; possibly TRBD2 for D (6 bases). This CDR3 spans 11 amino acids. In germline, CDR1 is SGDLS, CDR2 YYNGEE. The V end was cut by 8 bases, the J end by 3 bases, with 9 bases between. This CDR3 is CASGTFYEQYF. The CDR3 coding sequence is TGTGCCAGTGGGACTTTCTACGAGCAGTACTTC.

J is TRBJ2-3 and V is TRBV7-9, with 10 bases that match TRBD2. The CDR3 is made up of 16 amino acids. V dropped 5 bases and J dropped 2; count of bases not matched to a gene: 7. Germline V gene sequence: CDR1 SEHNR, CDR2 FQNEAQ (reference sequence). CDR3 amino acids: CASSPNLAGVTDTQYF. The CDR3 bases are TGTGCCAGCAGCCCGAACCTAGCGGGAGTCACAGATACGCAGTATTTT.

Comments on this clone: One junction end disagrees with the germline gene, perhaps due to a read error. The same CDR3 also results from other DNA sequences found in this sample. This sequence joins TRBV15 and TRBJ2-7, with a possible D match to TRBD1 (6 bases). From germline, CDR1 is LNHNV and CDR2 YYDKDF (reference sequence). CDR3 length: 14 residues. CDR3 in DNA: TGTGCCACCAGAATACAGGGCAGTACCTACGAGCAATACTTC. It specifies CATRIQGSTYEQYF. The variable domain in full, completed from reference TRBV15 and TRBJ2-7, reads DAMVIQNPRYQVTQFGKPVTLSCSQTLNHNVMYWYQQKSSQAPKLLFHYYDKDFNNEADTPDNFQSRRPNTSFCFLDIRSPGLGDTAMYLCATRIQGSTYEQYFGPGTRLTVT.

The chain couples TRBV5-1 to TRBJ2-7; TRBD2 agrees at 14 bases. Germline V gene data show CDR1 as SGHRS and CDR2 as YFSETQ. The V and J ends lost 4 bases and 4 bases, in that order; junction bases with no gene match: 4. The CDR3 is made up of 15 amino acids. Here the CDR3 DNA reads TGCGCCAGCAGCACTGGGACTAGCGGGAGTTACGAGCAGTACTTC. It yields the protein CASSTGTSGSYEQYF. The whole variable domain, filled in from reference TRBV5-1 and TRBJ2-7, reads KAGVTQTPRYLIKTRGQQVTLSCSPISGHRSVSWYQQTPGQGLQFLFEYFSETQRNKGNFPGRFSGRQFSNSRSEMNVSTLELGDSALYLCASSTGTSGSYEQYFGPGTRLTVT.

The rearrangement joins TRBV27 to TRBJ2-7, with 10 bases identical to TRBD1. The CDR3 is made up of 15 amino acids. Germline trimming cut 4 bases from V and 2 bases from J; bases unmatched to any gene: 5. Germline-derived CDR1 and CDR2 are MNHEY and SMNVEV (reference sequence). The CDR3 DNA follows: TGTGCCAGCAGTTCCGCCGGGACAGGGGCCTACGAGCAGTACTTC. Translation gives CASSSAGTGAYEQYF.

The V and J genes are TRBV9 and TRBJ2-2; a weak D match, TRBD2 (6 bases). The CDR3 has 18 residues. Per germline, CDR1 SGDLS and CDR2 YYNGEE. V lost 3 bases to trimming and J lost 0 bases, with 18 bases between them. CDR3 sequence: CASSGLFAGPANTGELFF. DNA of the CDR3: TGTGCCAGCAGCGGACTATTTGCGGGACCGGCGAACACCGGGGAGCTGTTTTTT.

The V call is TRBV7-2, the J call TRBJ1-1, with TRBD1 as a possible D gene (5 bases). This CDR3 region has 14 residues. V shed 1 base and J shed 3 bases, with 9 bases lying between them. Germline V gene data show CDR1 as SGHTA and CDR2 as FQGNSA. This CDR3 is CASSLVFRDTEAFF. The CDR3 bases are TGTGCCAGCAGCTTAGTGTTCAGGGACACTGAAGCTTTCTTT.

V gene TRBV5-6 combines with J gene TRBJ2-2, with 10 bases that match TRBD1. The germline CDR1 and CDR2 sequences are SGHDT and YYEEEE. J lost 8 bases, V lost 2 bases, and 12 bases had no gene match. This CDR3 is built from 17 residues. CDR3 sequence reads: CASSFIIPGQGSGELFF. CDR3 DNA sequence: TGTGCCAGCAGCTTCATAATACCGGGACAGGGGTCTGGGGAGCTGTTTTTT.

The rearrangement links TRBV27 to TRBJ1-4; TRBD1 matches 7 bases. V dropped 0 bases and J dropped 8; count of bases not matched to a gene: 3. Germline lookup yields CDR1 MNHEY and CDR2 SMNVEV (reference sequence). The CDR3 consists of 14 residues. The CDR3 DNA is TGTGCCAGCAGTTTATCCCAACAGGGGGAAAAACTGTTTTTT. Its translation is CASSLSQQGEKLFF.

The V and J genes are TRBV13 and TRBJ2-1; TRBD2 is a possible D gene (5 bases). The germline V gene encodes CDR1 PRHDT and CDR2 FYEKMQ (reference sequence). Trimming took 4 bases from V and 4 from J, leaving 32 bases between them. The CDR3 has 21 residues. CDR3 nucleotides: TGTGCCAGCAGCTCTCCACCCCCTTTTCGTGCGGGCGGCCTGGGGTACAATGAGCAGTTCTTC. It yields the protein CASSSPPPFRAGGLGYNEQFF. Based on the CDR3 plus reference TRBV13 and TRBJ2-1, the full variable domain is AAGVIQSPRHLIKEKRETATLKCYPIPRHDTVYWYQQGPGQDPQFLISFYEKMQSDKGSIPDRFSAQQFSDYHSELNMSSLELGDSALYFCASSSPPPFRAGGLGYNEQFFGPGTRLTVL.

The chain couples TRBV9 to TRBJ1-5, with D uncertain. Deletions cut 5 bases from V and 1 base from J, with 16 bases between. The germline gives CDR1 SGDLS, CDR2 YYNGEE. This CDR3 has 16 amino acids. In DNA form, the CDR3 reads TGTGCCAGCAGTGCTGACGGGGTCGGGAGCAATCAGCCCCAGCATTTT. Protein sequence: CASSADGVGSNQPQHF.

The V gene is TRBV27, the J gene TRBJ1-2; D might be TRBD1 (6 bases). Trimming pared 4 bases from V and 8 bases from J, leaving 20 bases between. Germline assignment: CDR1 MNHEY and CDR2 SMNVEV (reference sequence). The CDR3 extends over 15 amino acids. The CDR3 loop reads CASSSGAGAIRGYTF. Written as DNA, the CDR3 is TGTGCCAGCAGTTCTGGGGCAGGGGCCATTAGGGGCTACACCTTC.

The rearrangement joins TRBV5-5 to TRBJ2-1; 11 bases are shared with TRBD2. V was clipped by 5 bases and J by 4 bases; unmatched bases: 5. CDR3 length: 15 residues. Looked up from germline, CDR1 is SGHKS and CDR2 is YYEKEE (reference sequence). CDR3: CASSPTSGIYNEQFF. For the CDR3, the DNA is TGTGCCAGCAGTCCGACTAGCGGGATATACAATGAGCAGTTCTTC.

In DNA, the CDR3 is TGTGCCAGCAGTTCGAACCCAGGGTGGCGGGAGGACGGGGATGAGCAGTTCTTC. Translation: CASSSNPGWREDGDEQFF. V usage is TRBV28 and J usage is TRBJ2-1, with TRBD2 identical over 8 bases. Germline V gene lookup returns CDR1 MDHEN and CDR2 SYDVKM. CDR3 length equals 18 residues. V was pared by 4 bases and J by 8 bases, with 19 bases of the junction left unmatched.

DNA for the CDR3: TGTGCCAGCAGTCGGACTAGCTTGTGGAGCGAGCAGTACTTC. The encoded protein is CASSRTSLWSEQYF. The chain links TRBV6-5 to TRBJ2-7, with TRBD2 matching over 8 bases. V shed 5 bases and J 6 bases; nucleotides not matched to a gene: 9. This CDR3 is 14 amino acids long. Germline V CDR1 and CDR2: MNHEY, SVGAGI.

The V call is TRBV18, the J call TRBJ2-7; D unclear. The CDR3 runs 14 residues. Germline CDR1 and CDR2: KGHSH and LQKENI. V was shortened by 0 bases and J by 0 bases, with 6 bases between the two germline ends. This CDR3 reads CASSPPAASYEQYF. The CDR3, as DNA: TGTGCCAGCTCACCACCAGCCGCCTCCTACGAGCAGTACTTC.

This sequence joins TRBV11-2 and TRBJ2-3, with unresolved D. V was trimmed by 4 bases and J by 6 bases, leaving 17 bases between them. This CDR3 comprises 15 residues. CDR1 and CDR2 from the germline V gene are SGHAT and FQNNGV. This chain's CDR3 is CASSWPGGSADTQYF. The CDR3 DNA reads TGTGCCAGCAGCTGGCCGGGTGGGTCGGCTGATACGCAGTATTTT.